These T cell receptor beta chains were read from a single sample in a study of blood T cell repertoires in COVID-19. Using immunoSEQ multiplex PCR, the repertoire was profiled, and TCRdb retains in-frame clones only, with some absent. The sample holds about 270,000 clones, 82% seen once. The sequencing sample was made of peripheral blood. The receptors come from a woman aged 18-30 years with acute or convalescent COVID-19. The CDR3 runs from the conserved cysteine through the conserved F or W. The D gene is left open where the match is weak. For some rows the clone size is stated as once, few or many, or as a class when expanded; others skip it.

clone size | J gene | V gene | D gene | CDR3 protein | CDR3 DNA
- | TRBJ1-5 | TRBV6-2/TRBV6-3 | TRBD1 | CASSYLTGRRQPQHF | TGTGCCAGCAGTTACCTGACAGGGCGACGGCAGCCCCAGCATTTT
- | TRBJ2-5 | TRBV7-2 | TRBD2 | CASSPGLGETQYF | TGTGCCAGCAGCCCCGGACTAGGAGAGACCCAGTACTTC
once | TRBJ2-1 | TRBV7-2 | TRBD2 | CASSLTTSGSRDEQFF | TGTGCCAGCAGCTTAACCACTAGCGGGAGTAGGGATGAGCAGTTCTTC
- | TRBJ2-2 | TRBV6-1 | - | CASSEGEQAYTGELFF | TGTGCCAGCAGTGAAGGGGAACAGGCCTACACCGGGGAGCTGTTTTTT
- | TRBJ2-2 | TRBV21-1 | - | CASSKEPRNTGELFF | TGTGCCAGCAGCAAAGAGCCCCGGAACACCGGGGAGCTGTTTTTT
- | TRBJ1-5 | TRBV2 | - | CASRGANQPQHF | TGTGCCAGCAGGGGGGCGAATCAGCCCCAGCATTTT
- | TRBJ2-1 | TRBV28 | - | CASSRGGEYNEQFF | TGTGCCAGCAGCCGAGGGGGGGAATACAATGAGCAGTTCTTC
- | TRBJ1-1 | TRBV5-5 | TRBD1 | CASSSDTGGAGTEAFF | TGTGCCAGCAGCAGTGACACAGGGGGCGCGGGCACTGAAGCTTTCTTT
- | TRBJ1-2 | TRBV30 | - | CAWSVDGNYGYTF | TGTGCCTGGAGTGTCGACGGGAACTATGGCTACACCTTC
- | TRBJ2-1 | TRBV11-2 | TRBD1 | CASSLEGQGVYNEQFF | TGTGCCAGCAGCTTAGAGGGACAGGGCGTTTACAATGAGCAGTTCTTC
- | TRBJ1-4 | TRBV2 | - | CASSRGEANEKLFF | TGTGCCAGCAGTCGAGGCGAAGCTAATGAAAAACTGTTTTTT
- | TRBJ2-1 | TRBV14 | TRBD2 | CASSSGSFLDEQFF | TGTGCCAGCAGTAGCGGGAGTTTTTTGGATGAGCAGTTCTTC
- | TRBJ2-3 | TRBV4-3 | - | CASSQDPVGRPRGAADTQYF | TGCGCCAGCAGCCAAGATCCGGTCGGAAGACCAAGGGGCGCAGCAGATACGCAGTATTTT
- | TRBJ2-7 | TRBV7-2 | TRBD2 | CASSLAGTSSYEQYF | TGTGCCAGCAGCCTGGCGGGGACTAGCTCCTACGAGCAGTACTTC
- | TRBJ2-1 | TRBV3-1/TRBV3-2 | TRBD2 | CATHRTSGRTYNEQFF | TGTGCCACCCATCGGACTAGCGGGAGGACCTACAATGAGCAGTTCTTC
- | TRBJ2-1 | TRBV4-3 | - | CASSQVSGSSYNEQFF | TGCGCCAGCAGCCAAGTTAGCGGAAGCTCCTACAATGAGCAGTTCTTC
- | TRBJ2-5 | TRBV14 | TRBD2 | CASSQALAGVTETQYF | TGTGCCAGCAGCCAAGCCCTAGCGGGAGTTACAGAGACCCAGTACTTC
few | TRBJ1-4 | TRBV20-1 | - | CSASYRVEKLFF | TGCAGTGCTAGTTACAGGGTTGAAAAACTGTTTTTT
- | TRBJ2-7 | TRBV7-7 | TRBD2 | CASSLGAPPTSGEQYF | TGTGCTAGCAGCTTAGGAGCCCCCCCGACTAGCGGCGAGCAGTACTTC
- | TRBJ2-1 | TRBV7-9 | TRBD2 | CASLSGIYNEQFF | TGTGCCAGTCTTAGCGGGATCTACAATGAGCAGTTCTTC
- | TRBJ1-2 | TRBV9 | TRBD1 | CASSVTGDGYTF | TGTGCCAGCAGCGTCACAGGGGATGGCTACACCTTC
- | TRBJ2-2 | TRBV7-6 | - | CASSSPWGVGGRDTGELFF | TGTGCCAGCAGCTCCCCTTGGGGAGTTGGTGGGAGAGACACCGGGGAGCTGTTTTTT
- | TRBJ2-2 | TRBV4-3 | TRBD2 | CASSPSGKINTGELFF | TGCGCCAGCAGCCCTAGCGGGAAGATCAACACCGGGGAGCTGTTTTTT
- | TRBJ1-2 | TRBV28 | - | CASSHTGYGYTF | TGTGCCAGCAGTCATACAGGCTATGGCTACACCTTC
- | TRBJ1-6 | TRBV19 | - | CASSTDGLYNSPLHF | TGTGCCAGTAGTACCGACGGACTCTATAATTCACCCCTCCACTTT
few | TRBJ1-1 | TRBV28 | - | CASRTGGLNTEAFF | TGTGCCAGCAGGACCGGGGGTCTAAACACTGAAGCTTTCTTT
- | TRBJ2-7 | TRBV7-9 | - | CASSPGGYEQYF | TGTGCCAGCAGCCCCGGCGGGTACGAGCAGTACTTC
- | TRBJ1-2 | TRBV6-5 | - | CASSYSGQPEPNGYTF | TGTGCCAGCAGTTACTCGGGGCAGCCAGAACCGAATGGCTACACCTTC
- | TRBJ2-1 | TRBV6-4 | TRBD1 | CASSLRDRGLDEQFF | TGTGCCAGCAGTCTCCGGGACAGGGGTCTCGATGAGCAGTTCTTC
- | TRBJ1-5 | TRBV11-2 | - | CASSLETGYQPQHF | TGTGCCAGCAGCTTAGAGACAGGTTATCAGCCCCAGCATTTT
- | TRBJ2-7 | TRBV7-2 | - | CASSTGTHSYEQYF | TGTGCCAGCAGCACCGGGACTCACTCCTACGAGCAGTACTTC
few | TRBJ1-5 | TRBV6-6 | TRBD1 | CASSFTGTGNNQPQHF | TGTGCCAGCAGTTTCACCGGGACAGGGAACAATCAGCCCCAGCATTTT
- | TRBJ2-1 | TRBV6-2/TRBV6-3 | TRBD1 | CASSRTGGILQFGGRNDNEQFF | TGTGCCAGCAGCCGCACAGGGGGCATTCTCCAATTTGGGGGTCGGAATGACAATGAGCAGTTCTTC
few | TRBJ2-1 | TRBV13 | TRBD1 | CASSLGGQGVIDEQFF | TGTGCCAGCAGCTTAGGGGGACAGGGGGTGATCGATGAGCAGTTCTTC
- | TRBJ1-2 | TRBV6-5 | - | CASSRTGGPGGYTF | TGTGCCAGCAGCCGGACCGGGGGGCCGGGAGGCTACACCTTC
- | TRBJ1-4 | TRBV5-1 | TRBD1 | CASSLGDRADGEKLFF | TGCGCCAGCAGCTTGGGTGACAGGGCAGACGGTGAAAAACTGTTTTTT
- | TRBJ2-2 | TRBV30 | TRBD2 | CAWCRGRGTGELFF | TGTGCCTGGTGTCGCGGGAGGGGAACCGGGGAGCTGTTTTTT
few | TRBJ1-3 | TRBV7-6 | TRBD1 | CASSLVGTGAYSGNTIYF | TGTGCCAGCAGCTTAGTGGGGACAGGGGCTTACTCTGGAAACACCATATATTTT
few | TRBJ1-2 | TRBV19 | - | CASSMGPPTTRTNYGYTF | TGTGCCAGTAGTATGGGGCCGCCCACGACGCGAACTAACTATGGCTACACCTTC
once | TRBJ2-2 | TRBV5-1 | TRBD2 | CASSLAGLAGGRELFF | TGCGCCAGCAGCTTGGCCGGACTAGCGGGAGGGCGGGAGCTGTTTTTT
once | TRBJ2-3 | TRBV7-2 | - | CASSLGWRGGSSTDTQYF | TGTGCCAGCAGCTTAGGATGGAGAGGAGGGAGTAGCACAGATACGCAGTATTTT
- | TRBJ1-2 | TRBV29-1 | - | CSVEEGQGFSYGYTF | TGCAGCGTTGAAGAGGGGCAGGGTTTTAGCTATGGCTACACCTTC